This T cell receptor (beta chain) was sequenced in a study of T cells in Graves' hyperthyroidism and ophthalmopathy. Germline V gene data show CDR1 as SGHRS and CDR2 as YFSETQ. There are 14 residues in the CDR3. V shed 4 bases and J 8 bases; nucleotides not matched to a gene: 6. Amplification targeted TCR beta CDR3 regions from RNA transcripts. RT-PCR in the first round (using the HTBI primer set) targeted the TCR CDR3. TCRdb independently ran MiXCR on the multiplex PCR reads; one entry per CDR3 protein. The sample includes 500,000 to 600,000 distinct CDR3 sequences, about 45% of them seen just once. The chain uses TRBV5-1 and TRBJ1-6, with TRBD1 matching over 7 bases. Sequencing was done on a sample of peripheral blood or thyroid tissue (not recorded which). This sequence originates from an adult woman with Graves' disease, either hyperthyroidism or ophthalmopathy (not recorded which). The CDR3, as DNA: TGCGCCAGCAGCAAGGGACAGCTTGATTCACCCCTCCACTTT. Its protein is CASSKGQLDSPLHF.